A selection of T cell receptor beta chains follows, all from one sample in a study of T cell responses to AZD1222 COVID-19 vaccine. Data came from immunoSEQ multiplex PCR; TCRdb stores just in-frame clones and leaves some out. Of roughly 77,000 clones listed, roughly 90% were seen once; the top ten hold about 5%. The material sequenced was peripheral blood, taken on day 0 of AZD1222 vaccination. Every receptor here comes from an adult in good health. Each CDR3 is given with its conserved first and last residue. A D gene is named only where the DNA matches it firmly. Clone size appears in some rows only: once, few, many, or a class for an expanded clone.

TRBV27	.	TRBJ1-4	.	CASSFSGVNEKLFF	TGTGCCAGCAGTTTCTCGGGGGTTAATGAAAAACTGTTTTTT
TRBV7-6	.	TRBJ1-2	.	CASSLGLGGDYGYTF	TGTGCCAGCAGCTTAGGTCTAGGGGGTGACTATGGCTACACCTTC
TRBV18	.	TRBJ1-1	.	CASSQDTNTEAFF	TGTGCCAGCTCACAGGACACTAACACTGAAGCTTTCTTT
TRBV7-3	TRBD1	TRBJ2-1	.	CASSPTGGSYNEQFF	TGTGCCAGCAGCCCCACAGGGGGCTCCTACAATGAGCAGTTCTTC
TRBV15	.	TRBJ2-1	.	CATSRDLFNEQFF	TGTGCCACCAGCAGAGATTTATTCAATGAGCAGTTCTTC
TRBV28	.	TRBJ1-1	.	CASSLLNTEAFF	TGTGCCAGCAGTTTACTGAACACTGAAGCTTTCTTT
TRBV2	.	TRBJ2-5	.	CASSKQETQYF	TGTGCCAGCAGTAAACAAGAGACCCAGTACTTC
TRBV27	TRBD1	TRBJ1-1	.	CASSEGPGTGATEAFF	TGTGCCAGCAGCGAAGGCCCCGGGACAGGGGCCACTGAAGCTTTCTTT
TRBV4-1	.	TRBJ1-5	.	CASSARLWLSNQPQHF	TGCGCCAGCAGCGCCCGGCTCTGGCTTAGCAATCAGCCCCAGCATTTT
TRBV25-1	.	TRBJ1-3	.	CASSEPKLQIRNTIYF	TGTGCCAGCAGTGAACCAAAACTCCAGATCCGAAACACCATATATTTT
TRBV5-4	TRBD1	TRBJ1-5	.	CASSWDRNQPQHF	TGTGCCAGCAGCTGGGACAGAAATCAGCCCCAGCATTTT
TRBV4-3	.	TRBJ1-5	.	CASSQDYGLPQHF	TGCGCCAGCAGCCAAGATTACGGTCTGCCCCAGCATTTT
TRBV27	TRBD2	TRBJ2-1	.	CASSLLAGGRLGEQFF	TGTGCCAGCAGTTTGCTGGCGGGGGGTCGGTTGGGTGAGCAGTTCTTC
TRBV18	.	TRBJ2-7	.	CASSPPGPSYEQYF	TGTGCCAGCTCACCGCCGGGGCCTTCCTACGAGCAGTACTTC
TRBV6-1	.	TRBJ1-5	.	CASSELSFYSNQPQHF	TGTGCCAGCAGTGAACTGAGTTTTTATAGCAATCAGCCCCAGCATTTT
TRBV24-1	TRBD1	TRBJ1-5	.	CATSDPSRGLDQPQHF	TGTGCCACCAGTGACCCCAGCAGGGGGCTGGATCAGCCCCAGCATTTT
TRBV30	.	TRBJ2-7	.	CAWKKKGAGEQYF	TGTGCCTGGAAAAAGAAGGGTGCGGGCGAGCAGTACTTC
TRBV6-5	.	TRBJ1-2	.	CASSMAGGNYGYTF	TGTGCCAGCAGTATGGCGGGTGGGAACTATGGCTACACCTTC
TRBV15	.	TRBJ2-1	.	CATSISGPYNEQFF	TGTGCCACCAGCATTTCAGGGCCATACAATGAGCAGTTCTTC
TRBV6-6	TRBD2	TRBJ2-7	.	CASSYVEGRGYEQYF	TGTGCCAGCAGTTACGTGGAGGGGCGGGGGTACGAGCAGTACTTC
TRBV7-2	TRBD1	TRBJ2-7	few	CASSLSGQGVYEQYF	TGTGCCAGCAGCTTATCGGGACAGGGGGTGTACGAGCAGTACTTC
TRBV12-3/TRBV12-4	TRBD1	TRBJ1-1	.	CASIIQGGEAFF	TGTGCCAGCATCATCCAGGGGGGTGAAGCTTTCTTT
TRBV18	TRBD1	TRBJ2-1	.	CASSSDRGDNEQFF	TGTGCCAGCTCGTCGGACAGGGGGGACAATGAGCAGTTCTTC
TRBV15	TRBD1	TRBJ2-3	.	CATSRAETGVRTDTQYF	TGTGCCACCAGCAGAGCGGAGACAGGGGTTCGCACAGATACGCAGTATTTT
TRBV19	.	TRBJ1-5	.	CASSTTTTGQPQHF	TGTGCCAGTAGTACGACAACGACGGGGCAGCCCCAGCATTTT
TRBV19	TRBD1	TRBJ1-5	few	CASRTGTGALPQHF	TGTGCCAGTAGAACGGGGACAGGGGCTCTGCCCCAGCATTTT
TRBV28	.	TRBJ1-1	.	CASREGTEAFF	TGTGCCAGCAGGGAGGGGACTGAAGCTTTCTTT
TRBV3-1/TRBV3-2	.	TRBJ1-1	once	CASSPKSGTHEAFF	TGTGCCAGCAGCCCCAAATCCGGGACACATGAAGCTTTCTTT
TRBV9	.	TRBJ1-4	.	CASSVRQGGEKLFF	TGTGCCAGCAGCGTGAGGCAGGGCGGTGAAAAACTGTTTTTT
TRBV7-2	.	TRBJ1-1	.	CASSLLRQLHTEAFF	TGTGCCAGCAGCTTACTGCGTCAGTTGCACACTGAAGCTTTCTTT
TRBV2	.	TRBJ1-1	.	CASSVLRTVNTEAFF	TGTGCCAGCAGTGTCCTGAGGACGGTGAACACTGAAGCTTTCTTT
TRBV5-1	.	TRBJ1-5	once	CASSFTGQGQPQHF	TGCGCCAGCAGCTTCACAGGTCAGGGTCAGCCCCAGCATTTT
TRBV9	.	TRBJ1-3	.	CASSEGGSGNTIYF	TGTGCCAGCAGCGAAGGGGGAAGTGGAAACACCATATATTTT
TRBV19	.	TRBJ2-3	.	CASSRATLVTQYF	TGTGCCAGTAGTAGGGCGACTCTTGTGACGCAGTATTTT
TRBV13	.	TRBJ2-7	.	CASSGSGTQYF	TGTGCCAGCAGCGGATCCGGGACACAGTACTTC
TRBV10-1	.	TRBJ1-2	once	CASSESGSYGYTF	TGCGCCAGCAGTGAGTCGGGCAGCTATGGCTACACCTTC
TRBV12-3/TRBV12-4	.	TRBJ1-4	.	CASSRTAWEKLFF	TGTGCCAGCAGTCGGACGGCCTGGGAAAAACTGTTTTTT
TRBV28	.	TRBJ1-2	.	CASSLVTMTNYGYTF	TGTGCCAGCAGTTTGGTGACGATGACTAACTATGGCTACACCTTC